This TCR beta chain originates from a study of regulatory and conventional T cells in RAG deficiency. Study-level findings and limits: Shannon entropy fell and Simpson indices rose in RAG-deficient patients.

Germline CDR1 and CDR2: SNHLY and FYNNEI. The germline V and J ends were trimmed by 2 bases and 2 bases, with 10 bases remaining between them. The CDR3 covers 14 residues. Produced via immunoSEQ multiplex PCR; TCRdb's table is partial and in-frame only. The sample lists 45,000 or so clones, 75% to 90% occurring once. This clone occurred once. Its antigen is not identified. Conventional CD4+ T cells were sorted from blood as CD25-low CD127-high cells. This sample also belongs to another study, concerning regulatory T cells. From that paper: Amplification used 52 TRBV primers and 13 TRBJ primers.

The sequencing sample was made of CD4+ effector T cells sorted from blood. This receptor was taken from a human donor in good health. The chain links TRBV2 to TRBJ2-7, with a possible D match to TRBD1 (5 bases). The CDR3 bases are TGTGCCAGCAGTGAACAGGGCTATACCTACGAGCAGTACTTC. This translates into CASSEQGYTYEQYF.